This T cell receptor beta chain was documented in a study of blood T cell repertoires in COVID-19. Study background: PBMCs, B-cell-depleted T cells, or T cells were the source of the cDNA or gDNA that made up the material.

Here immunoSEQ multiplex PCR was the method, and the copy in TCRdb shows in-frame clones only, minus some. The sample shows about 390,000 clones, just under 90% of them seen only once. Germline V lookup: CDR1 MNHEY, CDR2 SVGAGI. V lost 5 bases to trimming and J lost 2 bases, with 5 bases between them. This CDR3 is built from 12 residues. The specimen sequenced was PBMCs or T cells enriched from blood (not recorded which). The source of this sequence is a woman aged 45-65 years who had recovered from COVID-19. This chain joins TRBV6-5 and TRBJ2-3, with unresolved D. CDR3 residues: CASSPVTDTQYF. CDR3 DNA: TGTGCCAGCAGTCCGGTCACAGATACGCAGTATTTT.